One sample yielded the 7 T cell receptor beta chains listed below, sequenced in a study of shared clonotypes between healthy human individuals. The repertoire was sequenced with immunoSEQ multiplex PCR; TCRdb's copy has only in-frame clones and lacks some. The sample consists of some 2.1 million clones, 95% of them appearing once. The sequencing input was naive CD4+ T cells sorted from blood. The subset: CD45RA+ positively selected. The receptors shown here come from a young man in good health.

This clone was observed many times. CDR3 loop: CASSLRADEKLFF. CDR3 DNA sequence: TGTGCCAGCAGCCTGCGGGCTGATGAAAAACTGTTTTTT. V usage is TRBV11-2 and J usage is TRBJ1-4; D unclear. Trimming cost V 5 bases and J 6 bases, with 10 bases left between them. The CDR3 sequence is 13 residues long. CDR1 and CDR2 from the germline V gene are SGHAT and FQNNGV.

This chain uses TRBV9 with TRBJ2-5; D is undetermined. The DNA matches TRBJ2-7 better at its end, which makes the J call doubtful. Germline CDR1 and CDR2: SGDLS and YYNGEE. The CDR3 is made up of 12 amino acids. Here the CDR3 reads CASSVLGYEQYF. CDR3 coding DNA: TGTGCCAGCAGCGTCCTCGGCTACGAGCAGTACTTC.

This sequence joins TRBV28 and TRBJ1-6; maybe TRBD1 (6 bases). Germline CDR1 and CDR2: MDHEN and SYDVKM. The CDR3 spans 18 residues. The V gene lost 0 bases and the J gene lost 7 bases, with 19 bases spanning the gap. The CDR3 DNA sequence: TGTGCCAGCAGTTTATGGGACAGAAAGTCAACATTAAATTCACCCCTCCACTTT. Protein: CASSLWDRKSTLNSPLHF.

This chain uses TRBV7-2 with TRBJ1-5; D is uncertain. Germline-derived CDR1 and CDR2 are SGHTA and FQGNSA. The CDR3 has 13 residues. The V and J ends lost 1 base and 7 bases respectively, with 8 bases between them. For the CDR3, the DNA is TGTGCCAGCAGCTTAGGGTTGGAACAGCCCCAGCATTTT. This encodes CASSLGLEQPQHF.

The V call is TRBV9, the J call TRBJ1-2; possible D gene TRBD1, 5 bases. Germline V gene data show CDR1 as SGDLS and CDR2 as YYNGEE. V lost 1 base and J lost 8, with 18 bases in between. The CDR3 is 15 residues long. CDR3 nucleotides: TGTGCCAGCAGCGTATTTTCTGGGGCGCCGGGGGGCTACACCTTC. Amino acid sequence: CASSVFSGAPGGYTF. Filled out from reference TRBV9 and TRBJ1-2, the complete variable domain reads DSGVTQTPKHLITATGQRVTLRCSPRSGDLSVYWYQQSLDQGLQFLIQYYNGEERAKGNILERFSAQQFPDLHSELNLSSLELGDSALYFCASSVFSGAPGGYTFGSGTRLTVV.

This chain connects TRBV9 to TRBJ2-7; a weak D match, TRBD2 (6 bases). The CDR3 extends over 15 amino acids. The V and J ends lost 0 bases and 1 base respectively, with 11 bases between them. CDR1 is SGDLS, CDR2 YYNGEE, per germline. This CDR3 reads CASSVAGGGSYEQYF. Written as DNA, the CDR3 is TGTGCCAGCAGCGTAGCCGGCGGAGGGTCCTACGAGCAGTACTTC.

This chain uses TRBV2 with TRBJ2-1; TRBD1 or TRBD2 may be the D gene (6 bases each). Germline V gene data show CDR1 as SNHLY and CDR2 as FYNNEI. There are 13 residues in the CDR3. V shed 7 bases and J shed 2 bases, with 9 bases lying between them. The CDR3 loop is CASTRGAYNEQFF. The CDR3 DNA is TGTGCCAGCACAAGGGGGGCCTACAATGAGCAGTTCTTC.